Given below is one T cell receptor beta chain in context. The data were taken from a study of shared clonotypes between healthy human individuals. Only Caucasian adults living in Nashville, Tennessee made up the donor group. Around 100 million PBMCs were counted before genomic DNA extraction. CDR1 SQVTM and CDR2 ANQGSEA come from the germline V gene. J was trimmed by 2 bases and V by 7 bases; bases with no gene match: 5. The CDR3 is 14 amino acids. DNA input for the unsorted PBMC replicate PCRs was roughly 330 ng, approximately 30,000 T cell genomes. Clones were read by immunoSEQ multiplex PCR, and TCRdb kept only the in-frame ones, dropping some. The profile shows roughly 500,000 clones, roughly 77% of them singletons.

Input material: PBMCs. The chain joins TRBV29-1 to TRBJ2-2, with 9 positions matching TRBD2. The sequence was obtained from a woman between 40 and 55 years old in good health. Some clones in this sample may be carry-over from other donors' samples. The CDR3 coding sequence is TGCAGCGCCCGGACTAGCGCTAACACCGGGGAGCTGTTTTTT. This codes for CSARTSANTGELFF.